This is a list of T cell receptor beta chains from one sample in a study of CD8+ T cells in alopecia areata. The repertoire was sequenced with immunoSEQ multiplex PCR; TCRdb's copy has only in-frame clones and lacks some. The sample yields fewer than 150,000 clones, approximately 55% seen once. This specimen was CD4+ T cells sorted from blood, taken at week 24, from a patient treated with tofacitinib. These TCRs come from a human donor with alopecia areata. Both conserved end residues are part of each CDR3.

TRBV6-1 CASSERQLHGYTF
TRBV6-5 CASSYPGTYEQYF
TRBV5-4 CASSLGGISTDTQYF
TRBV6-5 CASSYTSPRGTDTQYF
TRBV7-8 CASSTRTGNEQFF
TRBV30 CAWSVLSSGGYNEQFF
TRBV11-1 CASSLGEPVSGANVLTF
TRBV27 CASSSLRGAYEQYF
TRBV5-1 CASSGSGANNEQFF
TRBV25-1 CASSEANENYGYTF
TRBV6-5 CASSIRGLGANVLTF
TRBV2 CASRSRENTEAFF
TRBV2 CASSELREAGYTF
TRBV11-1 CASSLRRGVNTEAFF
TRBV30 CAWSISRLGEQFF
TRBV7-2 CASSFRRANGYTF
TRBV19 CASKTGSYGYTF
TRBV29-1 CSAQRTGGIGAGELFF
TRBV25-1 CASSEPGNTEAFF
TRBV29-1 CSVRASVGGYTF
TRBV4-2 CASSLSGGSYEQYF
TRBV9 CASSDGNAYGYTF
TRBV4-1 CASSHSRQGGNTIYF
TRBV7-2 CASSYGTGGAGQPQHF
TRBV9 CASSVDTGGSGNTIYF
TRBV30 CAWSQTGNQETQYF
TRBV5-1 CASSLLGSSSYNEQFF
TRBV29-1 CSVGTGGETQYF
TRBV4-1 CASSQVDMGLTHNEQFF
TRBV7-9 CASSLALSGRETQYF
TRBV15 CATSRERGPGHTEAFF
TRBV7-2 CASSPSGGANYIQYF
TRBV29-1 CSVARGSNEKLFF
TRBV7-9 CASSYPLTSWETQYF
TRBV5-1 CASSLERVKFF
TRBV5-1 CASRLAANTDTQYF
TRBV5-6 CASSHPGPETQYF
TRBV2 CASRDLLENTDTQYF
TRBV9 CASSVGTSGAPGGQYF
TRBV29-1 CSAEKETQYF
TRBV2 CASRQETQYF
TRBV30 CAWSRNPRGEQYF